Listed below are T cell receptor beta chains from one sample, sequenced in a study of early T cells in non-severe SARS-CoV-2 infection. MiXCR was run by TCRdb on the 5' RACE reads, yielding one entry per CDR3 protein. The sample contains under 40,000 distinct CDR3 sequences, roughly 5.7% of which appear only once. Sequencing used whole blood. The receptors derive from an adult who was a healthcare worker with PCR-confirmed SARS-CoV-2 infection or an uninfected control (not recorded which). CDR3s include the opening cysteine and the closing phenylalanine or tryptophan. Fields, in order: V gene, D gene, J gene, clone size, CDR3 DNA, CDR3 protein. D genes are given only for firm matches. Clone size is stated in some rows and not others, as once, few, many or a class when expanded.

V gene: TRBV3-1; D gene: TRBD1; J gene: TRBJ1-6; clone size: many; CDR3 DNA: TGTGCCAGCAGCCAAGATCCTTTTCGCCCCGGACAGGTGGGCGGCGGGGTTAATTCACCCCTCCACTTT; CDR3 protein: CASSQDPFRPGQVGGGVNSPLHF
V gene: TRBV6-9; D gene: .; J gene: TRBJ1-2; clone size: many; CDR3 DNA: TGTGCCAGCACCCCTCCCGGGGGCGCCCACTATGGCTACACCTTC; CDR3 protein: CASTPPGGAHYGYTF
V gene: TRBV19; D gene: TRBD2; J gene: TRBJ2-1; clone size: many; CDR3 DNA: TGTGCCAGTAGTTCCTTATTAGCGGGAGAATCCTACAATGAGCAGTTCTTC; CDR3 protein: CASSSLLAGESYNEQFF
V gene: TRBV20-1; D gene: TRBD1; J gene: TRBJ2-2; clone size: many; CDR3 DNA: TGCAGTGCTCCCAGAGGGGGCTCGGCCACCGGGGAGCTGTTTTTT; CDR3 protein: CSAPRGGSATGELFF
V gene: TRBV19; D gene: TRBD2; J gene: TRBJ2-7; clone size: many; CDR3 DNA: TGTGCCAGTGGACGGGGGGACTACGAGCAGTACTTC; CDR3 protein: CASGRGDYEQYF
V gene: TRBV5-1; D gene: TRBD2; J gene: TRBJ2-3; clone size: many; CDR3 DNA: TGCGCCAGCAGCTTGATACCAGCGGGAGCAAACCCTAGCACAGATACGCAGTATTTT; CDR3 protein: CASSLIPAGANPSTDTQYF
V gene: TRBV12-3/TRBV12-4; D gene: .; J gene: TRBJ2-3; clone size: .; CDR3 DNA: TGTGCCAGCAGTTTTGGTGGGAGACGCACAGATACGCAGTATTTT; CDR3 protein: CASSFGGRRTDTQYF
V gene: TRBV25-1; D gene: TRBD2; J gene: TRBJ2-1; clone size: many; CDR3 DNA: TGTGCCAGCAGTGACCTAACGGGACTAGCCGGCAATGAGCAGTTCTTC; CDR3 protein: CASSDLTGLAGNEQFF
V gene: TRBV18; D gene: TRBD1; J gene: TRBJ2-1; clone size: many; CDR3 DNA: TGTGCCAGCTCTCGCCGGGACAGGGCCCACAATGAGCAGTTCTTC; CDR3 protein: CASSRRDRAHNEQFF
V gene: TRBV4-1; D gene: .; J gene: TRBJ2-2; clone size: few; CDR3 DNA: TGCGCCAGCAGCCAAGATCCAGAGCCCAACACCGGGGAGCTGTTTTTT; CDR3 protein: CASSQDPEPNTGELFF
V gene: TRBV7-2; D gene: .; J gene: TRBJ2-4; clone size: many; CDR3 DNA: TGTGCCAGCAGCCAAGGAGTTCTAGCCAAAAACATTCAGTACTTC; CDR3 protein: CASSQGVLAKNIQYF
V gene: TRBV28; D gene: .; J gene: TRBJ2-7; clone size: .; CDR3 DNA: TGTGCCCGGCCCCTGGCTCACCGCTCCTACGAGCAGTACTTC; CDR3 protein: CARPLAHRSYEQYF
V gene: TRBV5-1; D gene: .; J gene: TRBJ2-1; clone size: .; CDR3 DNA: TGCGCCAGCAGCTTGTCTCGGAATGAGCAGTTCTTC; CDR3 protein: CASSLSRNEQFF
V gene: TRBV10-3; D gene: .; J gene: TRBJ1-4; clone size: many; CDR3 DNA: TGTGCCATCAGTGAGCGGGATTCGGGGGAAAAACTGTTTTTT; CDR3 protein: CAISERDSGEKLFF
V gene: TRBV28; D gene: TRBD1; J gene: TRBJ1-1; clone size: few; CDR3 DNA: TGTGCCACCATTGAGGCAGGGGGGAACACTGAAGCTTTCTTT; CDR3 protein: CATIEAGGNTEAFF
V gene: TRBV20-1; D gene: .; J gene: TRBJ2-3; clone size: many; CDR3 DNA: TGCAGTGCTGGCCTCACAGATACGCAGTATTTT; CDR3 protein: CSAGLTDTQYF
V gene: TRBV18; D gene: .; J gene: TRBJ1-6; clone size: .; CDR3 DNA: TGTGCCAGCTCACCTTGGGACGTAGGAAATTCACCCCTCCACTTT; CDR3 protein: CASSPWDVGNSPLHF
V gene: TRBV20-1; D gene: .; J gene: TRBJ2-3; clone size: few; CDR3 DNA: TGCAGTGCTAGAATCTGGGGAGACACAGATACGCAGTATTTT; CDR3 protein: CSARIWGDTDTQYF
V gene: TRBV7-2; D gene: .; J gene: TRBJ1-1; clone size: .; CDR3 DNA: TGTGCCAGCAGCTTAGCCACAGCATGGCCGGGCACTGAAGCTTTCTTT; CDR3 protein: CASSLATAWPGTEAFF
V gene: TRBV7-3; D gene: TRBD2; J gene: TRBJ2-1; clone size: few; CDR3 DNA: TGTGCCAGCAGCTTACGCCGGACTAGCGCCTACAATGAGCAGTTCTTC; CDR3 protein: CASSLRRTSAYNEQFF
V gene: TRBV6-1; D gene: .; J gene: TRBJ2-7; clone size: many; CDR3 DNA: TGTGCCGCAACATCGTCTACAGGAGAGAGCTACGAGCAGTACTTC; CDR3 protein: CAATSSTGESYEQYF
V gene: TRBV7-6; D gene: .; J gene: TRBJ2-1; clone size: .; CDR3 DNA: TGTGCCAGCAGCTCCCGGGACACAGATTACAATGAGCAGTTCTTC; CDR3 protein: CASSSRDTDYNEQFF
V gene: TRBV4-2; D gene: TRBD2; J gene: TRBJ2-2; clone size: few; CDR3 DNA: TGTGCCAGCAGCCAAGTTGTTGGACTAGCGATATCCCCCGGGGAGCTGTTTTTT; CDR3 protein: CASSQVVGLAISPGELFF
V gene: TRBV11-2; D gene: TRBD2; J gene: TRBJ2-1; clone size: many; CDR3 DNA: TGTGCCAGCAGCCGACTAGCAGCCTCCTACAATGAGCAGTTCTTC; CDR3 protein: CASSRLAASYNEQFF
V gene: TRBV3-1; D gene: TRBD2; J gene: TRBJ2-3; clone size: many; CDR3 DNA: TGTGCCAGCAGCCAAGGGTACGGGGGACTAGCGGGAGGAGGAGATACGCAGTATTTT; CDR3 protein: CASSQGYGGLAGGGDTQYF
V gene: TRBV7-9; D gene: .; J gene: TRBJ2-1; clone size: .; CDR3 DNA: TGTGCCAGCAGCCCCTCAGACCCCAGGACCGATGAGCAGTTCTTC; CDR3 protein: CASSPSDPRTDEQFF
V gene: TRBV11-3; D gene: .; J gene: TRBJ1-3; clone size: .; CDR3 DNA: TGTGCCAGCAGCTTTTATCCTGAAAACTCTGGAAACACCATATATTTT; CDR3 protein: CASSFYPENSGNTIYF
V gene: TRBV7-2; D gene: TRBD2; J gene: TRBJ2-3; clone size: .; CDR3 DNA: TGTGCCAGCAGCCTACGGACTAGCGGGAACACAGATACGCAGTATTTT; CDR3 protein: CASSLRTSGNTDTQYF
V gene: TRBV9; D gene: TRBD2; J gene: TRBJ2-1; clone size: many; CDR3 DNA: TGTGCCAGCAGCGTGACTAGCGGTTACAATGAGCAGTTCTTC; CDR3 protein: CASSVTSGYNEQFF
V gene: TRBV5-1; D gene: TRBD2; J gene: TRBJ2-1; clone size: few; CDR3 DNA: TGCGCCAGCAGCGCTTCGCCTGGGACTAGGATAAATGAGCAGTTCTTC; CDR3 protein: CASSASPGTRINEQFF
V gene: TRBV28; D gene: .; J gene: TRBJ2-7; clone size: few; CDR3 DNA: TGTGCCAGCTGGGGAGACTCGTTGTCGTACGAGCAGTACTTC; CDR3 protein: CASWGDSLSYEQYF
V gene: TRBV3-1; D gene: .; J gene: TRBJ1-1; clone size: many; CDR3 DNA: TGTGCCAGCAGCCCTAGTTTGAACACTGAAGCTTTCTTT; CDR3 protein: CASSPSLNTEAFF
V gene: TRBV28; D gene: TRBD1; J gene: TRBJ2-7; clone size: few; CDR3 DNA: TGTGCCAGCAGTTTCCCCCACACAGGGGGCCTTAGTTACGAGCAGTACTTC; CDR3 protein: CASSFPHTGGLSYEQYF
V gene: TRBV12-3/TRBV12-4; D gene: TRBD2; J gene: TRBJ2-3; clone size: few; CDR3 DNA: TGTGCCAGCAGTTTATCACTAGCGGAAAGCACAGATACGCAGTATTTT; CDR3 protein: CASSLSLAESTDTQYF
V gene: TRBV3-1; D gene: .; J gene: TRBJ2-7; clone size: many; CDR3 DNA: TGTGCCAGCAGCCCCACGGTTGCGGGATCCTACGAGCAGTACTTC; CDR3 protein: CASSPTVAGSYEQYF
V gene: TRBV6-1; D gene: .; J gene: TRBJ2-1; clone size: .; CDR3 DNA: TGTGCCAGCAGTGAAAGCTGGACGTTGACTTCCAATGAGCAGTTCTTC; CDR3 protein: CASSESWTLTSNEQFF
V gene: TRBV28; D gene: .; J gene: TRBJ2-1; clone size: many; CDR3 DNA: TGTGCCAGCAGTACTTGGAAGCAGTTCTTC; CDR3 protein: CASSTWKQFF
V gene: TRBV20-1; D gene: .; J gene: TRBJ2-7; clone size: .; CDR3 DNA: TGCAGTGCTAGTGAGAATACTGAGTGGGAGCAGTACTTC; CDR3 protein: CSASENTEWEQYF
V gene: TRBV7-9; D gene: .; J gene: TRBJ1-4; clone size: many; CDR3 DNA: TGTGCCAGCAGCTTGGACAGAAACAATGAAAAACTGTTTTTT; CDR3 protein: CASSLDRNNEKLFF
V gene: TRBV28; D gene: TRBD2; J gene: TRBJ2-7; clone size: .; CDR3 DNA: TGTGCCAGCAGTTTGCTAGGTAGCGGGAGAAACTACGAGCAGTACTTC; CDR3 protein: CASSLLGSGRNYEQYF
V gene: TRBV30; D gene: .; J gene: TRBJ2-7; clone size: many; CDR3 DNA: TGTGCCTGGAGTGTATCCGGGACCTACGAGCAGTACTTC; CDR3 protein: CAWSVSGTYEQYF
V gene: TRBV20-1; D gene: TRBD1; J gene: TRBJ1-2; clone size: few; CDR3 DNA: TGCAGTGCTAGCAATGCAGGACAGGGGGCGTATGGCTACACCTTC; CDR3 protein: CSASNAGQGAYGYTF
V gene: TRBV5-5; D gene: .; J gene: TRBJ2-6; clone size: many; CDR3 DNA: TGTGCCAGCAGCATCACCCCCCCCTACTCTGGGGCCAACGTCCTGACTTTC; CDR3 protein: CASSITPPYSGANVLTF
V gene: TRBV10-3; D gene: .; J gene: TRBJ2-7; clone size: .; CDR3 DNA: TGTGCCATCAGGTCATGGGATGACACCAACGAGCAGTACTTC; CDR3 protein: CAIRSWDDTNEQYF
V gene: TRBV6-1; D gene: .; J gene: TRBJ2-6; clone size: .; CDR3 DNA: TGTGCCAGCAGTCAGGAGGAAGGCGGAGGGGCCAACGTCCTGACTTTC; CDR3 protein: CASSQEEGGGANVLTF
V gene: TRBV20-1; D gene: TRBD1; J gene: TRBJ2-2; clone size: many; CDR3 DNA: TGCAGCGCCTGGACAGGGCCTAACACCGGGGAGCTGTTTTTT; CDR3 protein: CSAWTGPNTGELFF
V gene: TRBV21-1; D gene: .; J gene: TRBJ2-5; clone size: .; CDR3 DNA: TGTGCCAGCAGCCATAACCGGGACGGCCAAGAGACCCAGTACTTC; CDR3 protein: CASSHNRDGQETQYF
V gene: TRBV12-3/TRBV12-4; D gene: TRBD1; J gene: TRBJ1-2; clone size: many; CDR3 DNA: TGTGCCAGCAGTCTACGTCGGGGACAGGGGGACTATGGCTACACCTTC; CDR3 protein: CASSLRRGQGDYGYTF
V gene: TRBV11-2; D gene: .; J gene: TRBJ2-5; clone size: many; CDR3 DNA: TGTGCCAGCAGCTTACGGGGTCTCCAAGAGACCCAGTACTTC; CDR3 protein: CASSLRGLQETQYF
V gene: TRBV11-2; D gene: TRBD2; J gene: TRBJ2-1; clone size: few; CDR3 DNA: TGTGCCAGCAGCTCCAGACTAGCGACCTACAATGAGCAGTTCTTC; CDR3 protein: CASSSRLATYNEQFF
V gene: TRBV27; D gene: .; J gene: TRBJ1-1; clone size: .; CDR3 DNA: TGTGCCAGCAGTTCGGGGAGGGCGACTGAAGCTTTCTTT; CDR3 protein: CASSSGRATEAFF
V gene: TRBV19; D gene: .; J gene: TRBJ2-6; clone size: .; CDR3 DNA: TGTGCCAGTAACTCCGACTCTGGGGCCAACGTCCTGACTTTC; CDR3 protein: CASNSDSGANVLTF
V gene: TRBV11-2; D gene: TRBD2; J gene: TRBJ2-2; clone size: many; CDR3 DNA: TGTGCCAGCAGCTGGGGCGGGAGTAACACCGGGGAGCTGTTTTTT; CDR3 protein: CASSWGGSNTGELFF
V gene: TRBV25-1; D gene: .; J gene: TRBJ1-1; clone size: many; CDR3 DNA: TGTGCCAGCAGTGAAGGTGGGGGCACTGAAGCTTTCTTT; CDR3 protein: CASSEGGGTEAFF
V gene: TRBV29-1; D gene: TRBD2; J gene: TRBJ2-5; clone size: .; CDR3 DNA: TGCAGCGTTGTAGCGGGAGAAGAGACCCAGTACTTC; CDR3 protein: CSVVAGEETQYF
V gene: TRBV7-9; D gene: .; J gene: TRBJ1-1; clone size: many; CDR3 DNA: TGTGCCAGCAGCCATCGACCCCGATTGGGCGAAGCTTTCTTT; CDR3 protein: CASSHRPRLGEAFF
V gene: TRBV28; D gene: .; J gene: TRBJ2-1; clone size: many; CDR3 DNA: TGTGCCAGCAGTTTCCGCAGGCCCGCGGGCGATGAGCAGTTCTTC; CDR3 protein: CASSFRRPAGDEQFF